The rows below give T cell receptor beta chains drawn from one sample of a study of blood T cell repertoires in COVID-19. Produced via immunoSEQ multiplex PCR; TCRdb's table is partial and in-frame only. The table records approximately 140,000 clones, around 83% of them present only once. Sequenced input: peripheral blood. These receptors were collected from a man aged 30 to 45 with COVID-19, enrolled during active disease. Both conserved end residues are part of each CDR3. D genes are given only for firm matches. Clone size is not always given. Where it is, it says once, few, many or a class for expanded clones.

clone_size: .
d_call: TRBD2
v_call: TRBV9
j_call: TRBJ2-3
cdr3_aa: CASSVGTSRTDTQYF
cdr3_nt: TGTGCCAGCAGCGTCGGGACTAGCAGAACAGATACGCAGTATTTT

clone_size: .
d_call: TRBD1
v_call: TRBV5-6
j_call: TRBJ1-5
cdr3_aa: CASSWRGTGTNQPQHF
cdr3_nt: TGTGCCAGCAGCTGGAGGGGGACAGGGACCAATCAGCCCCAGCATTTT

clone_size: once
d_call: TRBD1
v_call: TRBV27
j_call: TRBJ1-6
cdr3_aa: CASSRTYRGRSPLHF
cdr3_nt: TGTGCCAGCAGCCGCACTTACAGGGGGCGTTCACCCCTCCACTTT

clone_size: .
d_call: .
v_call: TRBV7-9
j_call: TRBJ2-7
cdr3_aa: CASSPISYEQYF
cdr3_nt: TGTGCCAGCAGCCCAATCTCCTACGAGCAGTACTTC

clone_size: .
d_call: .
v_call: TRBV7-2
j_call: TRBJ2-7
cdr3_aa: CASRKGGGSAYEQYF
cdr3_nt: TGTGCCAGCAGGAAGGGGGGCGGGAGTGCCTACGAGCAGTACTTC

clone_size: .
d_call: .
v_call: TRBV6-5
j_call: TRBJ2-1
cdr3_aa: CASRLADSYNEQFF
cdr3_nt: TGTGCCAGCAGGTTAGCGGACTCCTACAATGAGCAGTTCTTC

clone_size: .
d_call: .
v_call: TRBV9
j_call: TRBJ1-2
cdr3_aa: CASSVGSGGDGYGYTF
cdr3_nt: TGTGCCAGCAGCGTAGGGTCTGGGGGGGATGGCTATGGCTACACCTTC

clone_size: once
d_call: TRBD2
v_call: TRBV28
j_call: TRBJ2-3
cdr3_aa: CASRSRLAGGADTQYF
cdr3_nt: TGTGCCAGCAGATCTCGACTAGCGGGAGGGGCAGATACGCAGTATTTT

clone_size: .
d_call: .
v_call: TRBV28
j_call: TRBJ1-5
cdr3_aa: CASSLPGRSNQPQHF
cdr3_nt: TGTGCCAGCAGTTTACCCGGGAGGAGCAATCAGCCCCAGCATTTT

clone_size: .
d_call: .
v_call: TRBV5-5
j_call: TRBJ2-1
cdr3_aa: CASSLGGLGSYNEQFF
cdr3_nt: TGTGCCAGCAGCTTGGGAGGGCTGGGCTCCTACAATGAGCAGTTCTTC

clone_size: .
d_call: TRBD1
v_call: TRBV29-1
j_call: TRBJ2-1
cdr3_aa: CSARTGDSYNEQFF
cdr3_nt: TGCAGCGCCCGGACAGGGGACTCCTACAATGAGCAGTTCTTC

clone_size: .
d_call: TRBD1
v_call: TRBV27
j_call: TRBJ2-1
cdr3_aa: CASSPTQGEYNEQFF
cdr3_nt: TGTGCCAGCAGTCCAACTCAGGGGGAGTACAATGAGCAGTTCTTC

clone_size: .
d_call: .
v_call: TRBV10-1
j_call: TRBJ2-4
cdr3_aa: CASSDGYRGGNIQYF
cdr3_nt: TGCGCCAGCAGTGACGGTTATAGGGGGGGAAACATTCAGTACTTC

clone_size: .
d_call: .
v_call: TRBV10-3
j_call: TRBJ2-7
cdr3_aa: CAISGGASYEQYF
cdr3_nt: TGTGCCATCTCCGGCGGGGCTTCCTACGAGCAGTACTTC

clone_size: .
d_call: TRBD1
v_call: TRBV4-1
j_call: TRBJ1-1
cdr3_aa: CASSLGQGKINTEAFF
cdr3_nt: TGCGCCAGCAGCCTCGGACAGGGGAAAATAAACACTGAAGCTTTCTTT

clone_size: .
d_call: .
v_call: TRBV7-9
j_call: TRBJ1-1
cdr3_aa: CASSLEGGTEAFF
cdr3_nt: TGTGCCAGCAGCTTGGAGGGAGGCACTGAAGCTTTCTTT

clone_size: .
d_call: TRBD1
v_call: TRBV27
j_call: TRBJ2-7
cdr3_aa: CASSYGTGGYEQYF
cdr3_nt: TGTGCCAGCAGTTACGGGACAGGGGGCTACGAGCAGTACTTC

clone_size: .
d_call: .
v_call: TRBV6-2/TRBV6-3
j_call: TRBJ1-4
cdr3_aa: CASSSRGPEKLFF
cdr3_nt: TGTGCCAGCAGTTCAAGGGGCCCGGAAAAACTGTTTTTT

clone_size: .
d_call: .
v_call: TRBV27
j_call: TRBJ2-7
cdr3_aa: CASSLRENYEQYF
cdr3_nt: TGTGCCAGCAGTTTAAGGGAGAACTACGAGCAGTACTTC

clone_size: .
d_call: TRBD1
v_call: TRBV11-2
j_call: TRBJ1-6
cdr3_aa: CASKPGDRSNSPLHF
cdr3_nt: TGTGCCAGCAAACCCGGGGACAGGTCTAATTCACCCCTCCACTTT

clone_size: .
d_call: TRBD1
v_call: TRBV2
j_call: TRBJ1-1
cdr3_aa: CASNWGDRNTEAFF
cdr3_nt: TGTGCCAGCAATTGGGGGGACAGGAACACTGAAGCTTTCTTT

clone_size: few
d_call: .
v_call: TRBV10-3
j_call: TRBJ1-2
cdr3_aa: CAISEADRRVYGYTF
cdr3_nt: TGTGCCATCAGTGAGGCTGATCGGAGGGTCTATGGCTACACCTTC

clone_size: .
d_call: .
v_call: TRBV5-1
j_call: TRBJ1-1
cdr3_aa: CASSLGETGVNTEAFF
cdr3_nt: TGCGCCAGCAGCTTGGGGGAGACAGGAGTGAACACTGAAGCTTTCTTT

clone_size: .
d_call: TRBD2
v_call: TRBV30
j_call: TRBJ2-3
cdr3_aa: CAWQAGGSTDTQYF
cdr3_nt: TGTGCCTGGCAAGCGGGAGGGAGCACAGATACGCAGTATTTT

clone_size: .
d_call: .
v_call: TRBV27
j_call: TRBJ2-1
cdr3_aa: CASRSVYNEQFF
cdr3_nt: TGTGCCAGCAGATCGGTATACAATGAGCAGTTCTTC

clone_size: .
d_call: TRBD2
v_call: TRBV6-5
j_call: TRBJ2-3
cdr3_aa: CASKREAGTDTQYF
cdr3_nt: TGTGCCAGCAAGCGGGAGGCGGGCACAGATACGCAGTATTTT

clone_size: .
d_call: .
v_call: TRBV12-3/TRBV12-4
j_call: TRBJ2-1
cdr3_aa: CASSWVADNEQFF
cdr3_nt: TGTGCCAGCAGTTGGGTAGCGGACAATGAGCAGTTCTTC

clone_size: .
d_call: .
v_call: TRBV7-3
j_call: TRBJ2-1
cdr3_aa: CASSPQAGFSYNEQFF
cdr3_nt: TGTGCCAGCAGCCCTCAAGCGGGTTTTTCCTACAATGAGCAGTTCTTC

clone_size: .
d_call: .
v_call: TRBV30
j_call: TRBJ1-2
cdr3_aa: CAWSVPAGPTYGYTF
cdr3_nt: TGTGCCTGGAGTGTCCCCGCAGGGCCAACCTATGGCTACACCTTC

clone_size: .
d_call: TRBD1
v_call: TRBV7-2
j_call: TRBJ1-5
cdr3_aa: CASSLFGTGSNGQPQHF
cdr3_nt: TGTGCCAGCAGCTTATTTGGGACAGGGAGTAACGGGCAGCCCCAGCATTTT

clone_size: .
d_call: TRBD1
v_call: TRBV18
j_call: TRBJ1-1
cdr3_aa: CASSAQTGGTEAFF
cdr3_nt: TGTGCCAGCTCAGCCCAGACAGGGGGCACTGAAGCTTTCTTT

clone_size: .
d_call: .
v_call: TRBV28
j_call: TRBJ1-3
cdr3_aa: CASSIQGIGNTIYF
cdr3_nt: TGTGCCAGCAGCATACAGGGAATTGGAAACACCATATATTTT

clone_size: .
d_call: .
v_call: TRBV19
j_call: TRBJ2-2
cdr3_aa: CASSMASTGELFF
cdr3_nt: TGTGCCAGTAGTATGGCTTCCACCGGGGAGCTGTTTTTT

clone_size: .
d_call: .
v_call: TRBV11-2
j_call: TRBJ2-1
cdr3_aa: CASYTGSHNEQFF
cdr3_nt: TGTGCCAGCTATACAGGGTCCCACAATGAGCAGTTCTTC

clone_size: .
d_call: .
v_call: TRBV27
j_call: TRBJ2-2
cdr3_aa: CASRLQGSNTGELFF
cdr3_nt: TGTGCCAGCAGGTTACAGGGCTCAAACACCGGGGAGCTGTTTTTT

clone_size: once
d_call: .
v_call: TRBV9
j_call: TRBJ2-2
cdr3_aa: CASSSSFGTGELFF
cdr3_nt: TGTGCCAGCAGTTCGAGCTTCGGCACCGGGGAGCTGTTTTTT

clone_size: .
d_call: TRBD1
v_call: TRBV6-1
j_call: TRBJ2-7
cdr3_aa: CASSDGTAEQYF
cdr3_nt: TGTGCCAGCAGTGACGGGACAGCCGAGCAGTACTTC

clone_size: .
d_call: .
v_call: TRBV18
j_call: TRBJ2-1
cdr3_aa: CASSPGQGEEQFF
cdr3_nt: TGTGCCAGCTCACCGGGACAAGGGGAAGAGCAGTTCTTC

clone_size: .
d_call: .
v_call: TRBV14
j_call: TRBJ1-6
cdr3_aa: CASSSGYNSPLHF
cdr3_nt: TGTGCCAGCAGCTCAGGGTATAATTCACCCCTCCACTTT

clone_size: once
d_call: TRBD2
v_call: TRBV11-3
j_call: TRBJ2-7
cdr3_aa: CASSVGGSSYEQYF
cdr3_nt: TGTGCCAGCAGCGTAGGCGGGAGCTCCTACGAGCAGTACTTC

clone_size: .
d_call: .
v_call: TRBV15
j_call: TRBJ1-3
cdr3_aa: CATSRGSSGNTIYF
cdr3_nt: TGTGCCACCAGCAGGGGCTCCTCTGGAAACACCATATATTTT

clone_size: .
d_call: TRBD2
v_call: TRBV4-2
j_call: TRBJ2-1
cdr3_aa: CASSLGLADSYNEQFF
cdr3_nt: TGTGCCAGCAGCCTAGGACTAGCGGACTCCTACAATGAGCAGTTCTTC

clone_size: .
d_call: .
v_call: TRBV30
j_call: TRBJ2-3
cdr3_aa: CAWSVMASGTGAQYF
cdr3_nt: TGTGCCTGGAGTGTAATGGCTAGCGGGACAGGGGCGCAGTATTTT

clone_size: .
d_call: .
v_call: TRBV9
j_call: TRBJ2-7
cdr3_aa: CASSVGGPSGYEEQYF
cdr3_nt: TGTGCCAGCAGCGTAGGAGGTCCTAGTGGGTATGAGGAGCAGTACTTC

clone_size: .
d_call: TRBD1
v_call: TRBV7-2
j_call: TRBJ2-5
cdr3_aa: CASSLATGVGETQYF
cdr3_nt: TGTGCCAGCAGCTTAGCGACAGGGGTTGGGGAGACCCAGTACTTC

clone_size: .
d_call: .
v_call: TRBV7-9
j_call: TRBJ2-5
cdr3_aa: CASGRSPSETQYF
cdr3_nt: TGTGCCAGCGGGAGGTCCCCCAGTGAGACCCAGTACTTC

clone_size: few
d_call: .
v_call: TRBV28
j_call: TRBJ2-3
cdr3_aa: CASSPPLRITQYF
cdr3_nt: TGTGCCAGCAGTCCCCCATTGAGGATTACGCAGTATTTT

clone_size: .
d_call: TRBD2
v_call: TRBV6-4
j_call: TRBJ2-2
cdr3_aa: CASSDSFPSGSTGELFF
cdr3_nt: TGTGCCAGCAGTGACTCTTTCCCTAGCGGGAGCACCGGGGAGCTGTTTTTT

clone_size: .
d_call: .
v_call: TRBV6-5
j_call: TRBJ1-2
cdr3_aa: CASSYSFSSIYGYTF
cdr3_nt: TGTGCCAGCAGTTACTCGTTCTCTAGTATTTATGGCTACACCTTC

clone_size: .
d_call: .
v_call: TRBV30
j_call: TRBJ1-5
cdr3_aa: CAWSGGGNQPQHF
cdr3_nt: TGTGCCTGGAGTGGAGGTGGCAATCAGCCCCAGCATTTT

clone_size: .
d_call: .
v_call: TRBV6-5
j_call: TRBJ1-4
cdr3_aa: CASSLGGATNEKLFF
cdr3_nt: TGTGCCAGCAGTTTGGGGGGGGCTACTAATGAAAAACTGTTTTTT